This TCR beta chain was observed in a study of blood T cell repertoires in COVID-19. About the research overall: Samples of COVID-19 (acute and convalescent) were obtained from the United States, Italy and Spain.

Authors' data handling: The assay estimated nucleated cells by amplifying reference gene primers. The repertoire was sequenced with immunoSEQ multiplex PCR; TCRdb's copy has only in-frame clones and lacks some. V and J calls and clone size are those listed in that table; D and trimming were worked out from the DNA. The data show just over 300,000 clones, over 75% seen once. Germline CDR1 and CDR2: ENHRY and SYGVKD. After removal of 5 bases from V and 0 bases from J, the junction contained 6 bases not matched to a gene. CDR3 length: 15 residues. Clinical histories supplied by participants themselves formed the basis of cohort assignment.

This clonotype was obtained from a woman in her thirties or forties who had recovered from COVID-19. Sequenced: PBMCs or T cells enriched from blood (not recorded which). This rearrangement joins TRBV10-3 to TRBJ2-7, with TRBD1 identical over 8 bases. For the CDR3, the DNA is TGTGCCATCAGTTCGGACAGGGCCGTCTCCTACGAGCAGTACTTC. Protein sequence: CAISSDRAVSYEQYF.